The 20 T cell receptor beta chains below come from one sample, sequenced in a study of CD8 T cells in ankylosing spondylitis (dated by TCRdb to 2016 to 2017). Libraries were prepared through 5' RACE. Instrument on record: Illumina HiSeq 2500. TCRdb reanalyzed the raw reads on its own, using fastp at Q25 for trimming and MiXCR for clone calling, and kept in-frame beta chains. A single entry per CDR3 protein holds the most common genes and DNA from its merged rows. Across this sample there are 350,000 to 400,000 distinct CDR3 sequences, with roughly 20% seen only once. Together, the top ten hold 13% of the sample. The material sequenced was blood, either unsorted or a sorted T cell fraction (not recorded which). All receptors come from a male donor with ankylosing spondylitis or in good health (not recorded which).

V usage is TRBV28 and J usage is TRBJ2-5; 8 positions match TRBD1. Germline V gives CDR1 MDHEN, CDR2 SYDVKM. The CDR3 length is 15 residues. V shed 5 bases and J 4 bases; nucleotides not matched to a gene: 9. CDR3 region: CASSIQGELRETQYF. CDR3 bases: TGTGCCAGCAGTATACAGGGGGAGTTGCGAGAGACCCAGTACTTC.

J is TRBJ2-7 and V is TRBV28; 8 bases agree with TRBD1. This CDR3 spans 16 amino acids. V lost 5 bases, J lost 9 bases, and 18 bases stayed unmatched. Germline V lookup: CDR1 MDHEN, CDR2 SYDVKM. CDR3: CASSQPGQGARSGQYF. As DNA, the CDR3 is TGTGCCAGCAGTCAACCTGGACAGGGCGCTCGCTCTGGGCAGTACTTC.

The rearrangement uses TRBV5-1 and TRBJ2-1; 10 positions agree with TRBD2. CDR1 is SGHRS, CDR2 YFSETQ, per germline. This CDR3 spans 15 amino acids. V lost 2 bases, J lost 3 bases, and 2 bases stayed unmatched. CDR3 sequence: CASSFPSGGYNEQFF. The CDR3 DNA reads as TGCGCCAGCAGCTTCCCTAGCGGGGGCTACAATGAGCAGTTCTTC.

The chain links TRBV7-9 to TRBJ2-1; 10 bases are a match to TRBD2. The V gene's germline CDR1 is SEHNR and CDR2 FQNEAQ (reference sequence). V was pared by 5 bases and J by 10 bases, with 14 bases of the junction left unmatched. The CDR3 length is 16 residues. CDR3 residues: CASSESVGLAGEEQFF. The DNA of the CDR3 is TGTGCCAGCAGCGAGAGTGTGGGGCTAGCGGGGGAGGAGCAGTTCTTC.

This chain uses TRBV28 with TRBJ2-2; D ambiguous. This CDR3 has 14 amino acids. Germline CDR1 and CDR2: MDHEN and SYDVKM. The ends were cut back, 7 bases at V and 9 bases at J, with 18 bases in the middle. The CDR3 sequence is CASTDSRLARELFF. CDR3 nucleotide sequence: TGTGCCAGCACCGACTCACGGCTTGCTCGGGAGCTGTTTTTT.

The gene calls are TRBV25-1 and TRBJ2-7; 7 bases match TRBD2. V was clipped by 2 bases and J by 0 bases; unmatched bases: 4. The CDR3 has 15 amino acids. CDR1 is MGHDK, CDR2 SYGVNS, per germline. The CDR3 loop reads CASSEGGGYSYEQYF. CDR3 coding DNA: TGTGCCAGCAGTGAAGGGGGGGGGTACTCCTACGAGCAGTACTTC.

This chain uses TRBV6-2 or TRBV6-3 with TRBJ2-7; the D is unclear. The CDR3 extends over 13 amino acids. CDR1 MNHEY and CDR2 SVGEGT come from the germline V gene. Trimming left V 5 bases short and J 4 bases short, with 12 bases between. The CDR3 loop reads CASSVTPTYEQYF. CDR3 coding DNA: TGTGCCAGCAGTGTGACACCTACTTACGAGCAGTACTTC.

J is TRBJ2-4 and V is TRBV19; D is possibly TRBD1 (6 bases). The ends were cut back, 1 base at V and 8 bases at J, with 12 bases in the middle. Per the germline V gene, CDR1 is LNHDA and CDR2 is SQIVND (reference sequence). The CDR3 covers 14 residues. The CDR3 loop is CASSIVAKGDIQYF. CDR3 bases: TGTGCCAGTAGTATAGTCGCCAAGGGGGACATTCAGTACTTC.

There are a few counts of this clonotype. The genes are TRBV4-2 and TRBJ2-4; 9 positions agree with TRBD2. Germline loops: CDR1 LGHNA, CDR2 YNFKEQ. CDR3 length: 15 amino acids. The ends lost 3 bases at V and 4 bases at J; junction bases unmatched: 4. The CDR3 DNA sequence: TGTGCCAGCAGCCAGCCGCTAGCGGGGAAAAACATTCAGTACTTC. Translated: CASSQPLAGKNIQYF.

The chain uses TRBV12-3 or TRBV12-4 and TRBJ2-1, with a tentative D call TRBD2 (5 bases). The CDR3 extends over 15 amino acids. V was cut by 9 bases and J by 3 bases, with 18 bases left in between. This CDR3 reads CASSLGPGNYNEQFF. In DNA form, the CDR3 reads TGTGCCAGTTCTTTAGGGCCGGGAAACTACAATGAGCAGTTCTTC.

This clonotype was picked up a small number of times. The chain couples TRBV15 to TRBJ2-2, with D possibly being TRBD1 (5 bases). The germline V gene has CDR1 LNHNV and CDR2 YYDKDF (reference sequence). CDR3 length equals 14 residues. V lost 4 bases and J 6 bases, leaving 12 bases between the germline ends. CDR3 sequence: CATSTIGESGELFF. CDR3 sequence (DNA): TGTGCCACCAGCACTATAGGGGAATCCGGGGAGCTGTTTTTT.

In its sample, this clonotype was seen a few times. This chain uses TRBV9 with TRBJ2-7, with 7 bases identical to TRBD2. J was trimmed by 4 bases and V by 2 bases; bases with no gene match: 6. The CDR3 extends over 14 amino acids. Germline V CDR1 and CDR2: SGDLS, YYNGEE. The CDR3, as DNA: TGTGCCAGCAGCGTCGGCCTAGCGGATTACGAGCAGTACTTC. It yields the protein CASSVGLADYEQYF.

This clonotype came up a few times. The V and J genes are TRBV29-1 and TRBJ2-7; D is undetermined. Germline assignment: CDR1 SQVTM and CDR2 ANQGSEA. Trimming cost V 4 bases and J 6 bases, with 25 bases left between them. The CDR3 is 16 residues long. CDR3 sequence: CSVGGTAGRFPFEQYF. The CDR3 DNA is TGCAGCGTTGGTGGTACGGCAGGTCGTTTTCCCTTCGAGCAGTACTTC.

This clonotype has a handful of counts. This chain's CDR3 is CASSRPTGALKQYF. DNA of the CDR3: TGTGCCAGCAGTCGCCCGACAGGGGCCCTCAAGCAGTATTTT. The chain carries TRBV12-3 or TRBV12-4 and TRBJ2-3; TRBD1 aligns across 8 bases. V lost 5 bases, J lost 11 bases, and 12 bases stayed unmatched. This CDR3 is built from 14 residues.

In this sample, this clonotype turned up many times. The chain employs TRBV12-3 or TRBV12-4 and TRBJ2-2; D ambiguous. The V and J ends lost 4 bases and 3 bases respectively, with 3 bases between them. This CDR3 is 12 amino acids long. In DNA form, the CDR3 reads TGTGCCAGCAGTTCCCACACCGGGGAGCTGTTTTTT. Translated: CASSSHTGELFF.

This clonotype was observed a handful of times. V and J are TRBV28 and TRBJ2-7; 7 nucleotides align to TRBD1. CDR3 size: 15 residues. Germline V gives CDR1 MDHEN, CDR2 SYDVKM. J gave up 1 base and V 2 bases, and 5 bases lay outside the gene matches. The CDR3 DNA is TGTGCCAGCAGTTTACCGGGCAGGGGGTCCTACGAGCAGTACTTC. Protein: CASSLPGRGSYEQYF. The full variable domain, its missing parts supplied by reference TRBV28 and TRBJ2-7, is DVKVTQSSRYLVKRTGEKVFLECVQDMDHENMFWYRQDPGLGLRLIYFSYDVKMKEKGDIPEGYSVSREKKERFSLILESASTNQTSMYLCASSLPGRGSYEQYFGPGTRLTVT.

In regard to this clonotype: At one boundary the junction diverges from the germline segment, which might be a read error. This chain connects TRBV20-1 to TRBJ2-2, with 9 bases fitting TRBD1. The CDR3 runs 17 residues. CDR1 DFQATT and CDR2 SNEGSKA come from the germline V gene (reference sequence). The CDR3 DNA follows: TGCAGCGCTAGAGACAGGACAGGGGTTGGGAGCACCGGGGAGCTGTTTTTT. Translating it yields CSARDRTGVGSTGELFF.

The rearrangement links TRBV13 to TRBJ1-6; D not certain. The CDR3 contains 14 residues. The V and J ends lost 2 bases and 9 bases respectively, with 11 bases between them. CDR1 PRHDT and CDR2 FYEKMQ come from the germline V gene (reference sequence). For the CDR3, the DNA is TGTGCCAGCAGCTTATATAGTTCGGGTTCACCCCTCCACTTT. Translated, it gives CASSLYSSGSPLHF.

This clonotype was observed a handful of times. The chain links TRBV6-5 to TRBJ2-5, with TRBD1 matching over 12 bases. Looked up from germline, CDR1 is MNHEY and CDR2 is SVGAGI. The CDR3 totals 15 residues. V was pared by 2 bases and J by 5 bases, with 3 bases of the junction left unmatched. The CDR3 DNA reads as TGTGCCAGCAGTTACGGGACAGGGGGCACGGAGACCCAGTACTTC. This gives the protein CASSYGTGGTETQYF.

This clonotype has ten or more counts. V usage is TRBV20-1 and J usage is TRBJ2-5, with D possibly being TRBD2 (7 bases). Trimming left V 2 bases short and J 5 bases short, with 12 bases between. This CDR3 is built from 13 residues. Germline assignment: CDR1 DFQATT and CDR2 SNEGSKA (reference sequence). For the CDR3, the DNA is TGCAGTGCTAGAACCGGGGGGCCCGAGACCCAGTACTTC. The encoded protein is CSARTGGPETQYF.